This T cell receptor (beta chain) was sequenced during a study of blood T cells in healthy people across ages. Through a sample-barcoded 5' primer and a J-beta primer mix, a second PCR was run for about 6 to 11 cycles. TCRdb called the 5' RACE reads again in MiXCR, with one record for every CDR3 protein. The sample includes 600,000 to 800,000 distinct CDR3 sequences, over 40% of them seen just once. The sequence was obtained from an elderly woman in good health. The sequencing input was blood.

The CDR3 protein is CASSFGTSGPEEQFF. DNA of the CDR3: TGCGCCAGCAGCTTCGGGACTAGCGGTCCCGAGGAGCAGTTCTTC. The J gene is TRBJ2-1, the V gene TRBV5-1; 11 bases match TRBD2. There are 15 residues in the CDR3. Germline V CDR1 and CDR2: SGHRS, YFSETQ. The J segment lost 10 bases and the V segment lost 2 bases, leaving 8 bases of the junction unmatched.